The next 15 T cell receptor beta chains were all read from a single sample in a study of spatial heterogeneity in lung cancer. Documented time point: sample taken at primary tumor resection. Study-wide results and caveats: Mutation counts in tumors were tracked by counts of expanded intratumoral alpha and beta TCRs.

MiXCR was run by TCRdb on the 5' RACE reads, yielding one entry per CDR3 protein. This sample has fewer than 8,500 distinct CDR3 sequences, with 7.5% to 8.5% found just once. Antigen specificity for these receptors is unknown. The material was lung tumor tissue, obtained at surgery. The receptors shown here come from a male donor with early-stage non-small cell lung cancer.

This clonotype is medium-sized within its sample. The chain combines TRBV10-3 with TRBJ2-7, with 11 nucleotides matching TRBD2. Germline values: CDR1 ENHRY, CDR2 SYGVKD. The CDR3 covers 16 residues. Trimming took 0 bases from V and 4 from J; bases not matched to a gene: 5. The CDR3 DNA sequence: TGTGCCATCAGTGAGTCGGGGCTAGCGGGAGGTTACGAGCAGTACTTC. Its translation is CAISESGLAGGYEQYF.

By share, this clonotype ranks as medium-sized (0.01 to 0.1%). CDR3 residues: CASSPFGSNTEAFF. As DNA, the CDR3 is TGTGCCAGCAGCCCATTCGGGTCGAACACTGAAGCTTTCTTT. The chain is built from TRBV7-2 and TRBJ1-1; no reliable D call. V lost 5 bases and J 1 base, leaving 11 bases between the germline ends. The CDR3 runs to 14 residues. The germline CDR1 and CDR2 sequences are SGHTA and FQGNSA.

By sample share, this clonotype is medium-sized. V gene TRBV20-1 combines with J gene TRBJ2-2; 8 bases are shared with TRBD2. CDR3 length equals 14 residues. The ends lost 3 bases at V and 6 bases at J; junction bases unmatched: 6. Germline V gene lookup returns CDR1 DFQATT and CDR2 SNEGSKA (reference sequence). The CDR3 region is CSARSGSRAGELFF. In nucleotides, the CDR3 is TGCAGTGCTAGGAGCGGGAGCCGGGCCGGGGAGCTGTTTTTT.

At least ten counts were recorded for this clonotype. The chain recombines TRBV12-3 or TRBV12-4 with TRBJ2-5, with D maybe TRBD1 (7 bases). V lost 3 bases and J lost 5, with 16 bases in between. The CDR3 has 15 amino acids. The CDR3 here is CASSLLQEGAETQYF. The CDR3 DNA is TGTGCCAGCAGTTTGCTCCAGGAGGGGGCTGAGACCCAGTACTTC.

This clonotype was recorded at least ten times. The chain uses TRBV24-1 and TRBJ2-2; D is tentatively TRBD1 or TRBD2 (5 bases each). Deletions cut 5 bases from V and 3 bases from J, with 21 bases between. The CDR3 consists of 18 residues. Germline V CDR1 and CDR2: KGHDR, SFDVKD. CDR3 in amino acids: CATSGGSRDRYDTGELFF. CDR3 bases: TGTGCCACCAGTGGGGGGTCCAGGGATCGGTACGACACCGGGGAGCTGTTTTTT.

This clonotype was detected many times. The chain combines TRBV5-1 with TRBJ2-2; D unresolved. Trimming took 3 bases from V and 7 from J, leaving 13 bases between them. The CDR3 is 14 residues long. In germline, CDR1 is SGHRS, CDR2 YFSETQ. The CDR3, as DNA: TGCGCCAGCAGCTCCCAAGCAAGTATCGGGGAGCTGTTTTTT. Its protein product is CASSSQASIGELFF.

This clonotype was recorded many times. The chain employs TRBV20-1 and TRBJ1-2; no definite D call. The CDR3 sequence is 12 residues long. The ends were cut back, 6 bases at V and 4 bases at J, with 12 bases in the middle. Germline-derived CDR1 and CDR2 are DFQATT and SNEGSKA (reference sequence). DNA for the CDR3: TGCAGTGCCCCTCCGGAGCTCTATGGCTACACCTTC. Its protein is CSAPPELYGYTF.

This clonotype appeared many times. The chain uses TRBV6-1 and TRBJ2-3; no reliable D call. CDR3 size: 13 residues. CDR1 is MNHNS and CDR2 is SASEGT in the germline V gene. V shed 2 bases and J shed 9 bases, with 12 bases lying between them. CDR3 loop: CASSELWGGTQYF. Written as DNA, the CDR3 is TGTGCCAGCAGTGAATTGTGGGGTGGAACGCAGTATTTT.

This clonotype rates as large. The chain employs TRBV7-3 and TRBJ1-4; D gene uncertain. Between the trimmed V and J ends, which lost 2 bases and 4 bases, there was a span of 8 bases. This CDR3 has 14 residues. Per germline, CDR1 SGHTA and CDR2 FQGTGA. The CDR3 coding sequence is TGTGCCAGCAGCTTACAACCCCGTAATGAAAAACTGTTTTTT. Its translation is CASSLQPRNEKLFF.

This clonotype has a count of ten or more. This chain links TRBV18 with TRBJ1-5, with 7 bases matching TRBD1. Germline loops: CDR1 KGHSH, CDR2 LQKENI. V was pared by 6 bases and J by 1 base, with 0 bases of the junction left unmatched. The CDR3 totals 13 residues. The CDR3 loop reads CASSGQSNQPQHF. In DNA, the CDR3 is TGTGCCAGCTCGGGACAGAGCAATCAGCCCCAGCATTTT.

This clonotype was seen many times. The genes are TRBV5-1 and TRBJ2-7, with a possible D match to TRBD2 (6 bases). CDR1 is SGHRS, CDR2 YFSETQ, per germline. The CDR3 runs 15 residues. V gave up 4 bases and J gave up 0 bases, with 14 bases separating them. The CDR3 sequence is CASSPRPTSSYEQYF. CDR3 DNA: TGCGCCAGCAGCCCCAGGCCGACTAGCTCCTACGAGCAGTACTTC.

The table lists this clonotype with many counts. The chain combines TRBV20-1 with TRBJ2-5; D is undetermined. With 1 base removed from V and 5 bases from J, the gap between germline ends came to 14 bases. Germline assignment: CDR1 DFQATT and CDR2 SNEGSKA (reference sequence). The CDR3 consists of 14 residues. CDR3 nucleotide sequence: TGCAGTGCTAGAGTGGGCAGGCCCCTTGAGACCCAGTACTTC. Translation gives CSARVGRPLETQYF.

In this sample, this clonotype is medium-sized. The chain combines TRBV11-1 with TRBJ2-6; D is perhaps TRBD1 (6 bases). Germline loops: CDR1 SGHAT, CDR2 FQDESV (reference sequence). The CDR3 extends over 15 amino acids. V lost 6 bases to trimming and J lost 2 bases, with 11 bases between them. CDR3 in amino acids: CASSHRVTGANVLTF. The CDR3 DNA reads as TGTGCCAGCAGTCACAGGGTAACTGGGGCCAACGTCCTGACTTTC. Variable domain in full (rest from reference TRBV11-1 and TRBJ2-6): EAEVAQSPRYKITEKSQAVAFWCDPISGHATLYWYRQILGQGPELLVQFQDESVVDDSQLPKDRFSAERLKGVDSTLKIQPAELGDSAMYLCASSHRVTGANVLTFGAGSRLTVL.

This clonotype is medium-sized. CDR3 residues: CASSYLGSGEQFF. The CDR3 DNA reads TGTGCCAGCAGTTATTTGGGGTCGGGTGAGCAGTTCTTC. The rearrangement joins TRBV12-3 or TRBV12-4 to TRBJ2-1; D ambiguous. The length of the CDR3 is 13 residues. The V end was cut by 4 bases, the J end by 9 bases, with 13 bases between.

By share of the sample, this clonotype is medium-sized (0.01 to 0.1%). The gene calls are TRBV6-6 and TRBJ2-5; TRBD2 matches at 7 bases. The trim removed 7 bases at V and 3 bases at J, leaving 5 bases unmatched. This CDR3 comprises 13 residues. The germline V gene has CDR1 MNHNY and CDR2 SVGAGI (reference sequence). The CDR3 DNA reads TGTGCCAGCACAAGTCGGGGGGAAGAGACCCAGTACTTC. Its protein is CASTSRGEETQYF.